This TCR beta chain is from a study of blood T cell repertoires in COVID-19. How the authors handled the data: Reference gene primer amplification in the assay estimated nucleated cell counts. Clones were sequenced by immunoSEQ multiplex PCR, and TCRdb holds only the in-frame ones, with some missing. For V, J and clone size, that table is used; D and trimming come from the DNA. The sample has 120,000 or so clones, about 74% seen once; the top ten hold 7.9%. The CDR3 extends over 11 amino acids. Germline V gives CDR1 MNHNS, CDR2 SASEGT. Trimming cost V 2 bases and J 6 bases, with 5 bases left between them. This clone has just one count. This specimen includes other DNA sequences encoding the same CDR3.

The specimen was peripheral blood. The chain combines TRBV6-1 with TRBJ2-7; D ambiguous. This clonotype was sampled from a human donor in a cohort sampled during active COVID-19. The CDR3 is CASSETGEQYF. The DNA of the CDR3 is TGTGCCAGCAGTGAAACTGGCGAGCAGTACTTC.